The present T cell receptor (beta chain) was sequenced within a study of blood T cell repertoires in COVID-19. Study-level background: PBMCs, B-cell-depleted T cells, or T cells provided the cDNA or gDNA that made up the material.

Per the authors' pipeline: Reference gene primer amplification gave nucleated cell count estimates. Using immunoSEQ multiplex PCR, the repertoire was profiled, and TCRdb retains in-frame clones only, with some absent. V, J and clone size derive from that table, while D and trimming were established from the DNA sequence. Of roughly 100,000 clones in the sample, about 75% were seen once. Trimming took off 2 bases at V and 0 bases at J, with 2 bases between the two ends. Per germline, CDR1 LGHDT and CDR2 YNNKEL (reference sequence). The CDR3 extends over 13 amino acids. Input material: peripheral blood. The chain uses TRBV3-1 (or the pseudogene TRBV3-2) and TRBJ1-3; D remains unclear. The receptor was derived from a woman aged 70-85 years with acute or convalescent COVID-19. The CDR3 DNA is TGTGCCAGCAGCCAATACTCTGGAAACACCATATATTTT. Protein product: CASSQYSGNTIYF.